This T cell receptor beta chain was sequenced during a study of T cell repertoires in cytomegalovirus infection. The wider study: HLA-B-restricted CMV epitopes that are well studied were used alongside recently identified HLA-C-restricted ones. CMV infection and matching HLA type were both indicated by public TCR beta signatures.

Note on this clonotype: The antigen is unknown.

The CDR3 has 13 amino acids. Germline assignment: CDR1 SNHLY and CDR2 FYNNEI. V was trimmed by 6 bases and J by 0 bases, leaving 8 bases between them. TCRdb recomputed calls from the reads with MiXCR, one row per CDR3 protein. Of approximately 220,000 distinct CDR3 sequences in the sample, around 35% were seen once. Study-wide points: Frequencies of public TCR beta families were cumulated, and this identified carriers of CMV plus the relevant HLA. Dominating the ex vivo response were TCR beta clonotypes that were CMV-specific and HLA-C-restricted.

This TCR derives from a human donor in good health (CMV status not recorded). Some clones in this sample may be carry-over from other donors' samples. The gene calls are TRBV2 and TRBJ1-1; TRBD1 is a possible D gene (5 bases). The sample consisted of CD8+ T cells from cultured PBMCs, taken from culture after CMV antigen stimulation. DNA of the CDR3: TGTGCCAGCAGGAACAGGATGAACACTGAAGCTTTCTTT. This sequence encodes CASRNRMNTEAFF.